The source of this TCR beta chain is a study of CD4 T cells in relation to SARS-CoV-2 and coronaviruses. The CDR3 covers 13 residues. The V end was cut by 0 bases, the J end by 4 bases, with 7 bases between. Per germline, CDR1 SGHRS and CDR2 YFSETQ. Unexposed donor CD4+ T cells date from about 2011-2018, before the COVID-19 pandemic. Clones were sequenced by immunoSEQ multiplex PCR, and TCRdb holds only the in-frame ones, with some missing. The sample has 65,000 or so clones, around 87% seen once; the top ten hold 1.6%. Material: memory CD4+ T cells from PBMCs. This TCR was recovered from a human donor in good health. The rearrangement links TRBV5-1 to TRBJ1-1; D unclear. The CDR3 loop is CASSLEVSTEAFF. CDR3 nucleotides: TGCGCCAGCAGCTTGGAAGTGAGCACTGAAGCTTTCTTT.